This is a list of T cell receptor beta chains from one sample in a study of radiotherapy plus CTLA-4 blockade in lung cancer. Libraries were prepared by immunoSEQ multiplex PCR; TCRdb keeps only in-frame clonotypes and omits some of them. Of some 62,000 clones listed, around 77% are singletons. The sample here was peripheral blood, taken from a patient treated with radiotherapy plus ipilimumab. Every receptor here comes from a human donor with non-small cell lung cancer who had a complete response to radiotherapy plus ipilimumab. Each CDR3 is given with its conserved first and last residue. The D gene is left open where the match is weak. The size of a clone is reported for some rows only, either as once, few or many, or as a class for expanded clones.

j_call: TRBJ2-1; clone_size: -; v_call: TRBV27; d_call: -; cdr3_aa: CASSFIGRDYNEQFF; cdr3_nt: TGTGCCAGCAGTTTCATCGGCAGGGATTACAATGAGCAGTTCTTC
j_call: TRBJ1-2; clone_size: -; v_call: TRBV5-1; d_call: -; cdr3_aa: CASSEDSYGYTF; cdr3_nt: TGCGCCAGCAGCGAGGACAGCTATGGCTACACCTTC
j_call: TRBJ1-6; clone_size: -; v_call: TRBV18; d_call: -; cdr3_aa: CASSPTPHSPLHF; cdr3_nt: TGTGCCAGCTCACCAACTCCGCACTCACCCCTCCACTTT
j_call: TRBJ2-1; clone_size: once; v_call: TRBV27; d_call: TRBD2; cdr3_aa: CASSHSVAGEQFF; cdr3_nt: TGTGCCAGCAGCCATTCGGTAGCGGGGGAGCAGTTCTTC
j_call: TRBJ2-1; clone_size: -; v_call: TRBV5-1; d_call: TRBD2; cdr3_aa: CASSGPWTSGRYNEQFF; cdr3_nt: TGCGCCAGCAGCGGGCCCTGGACTAGCGGGAGATACAATGAGCAGTTCTTC
j_call: TRBJ1-2; clone_size: few; v_call: TRBV5-6; d_call: -; cdr3_aa: CASSPGRQLYGYTF; cdr3_nt: TGTGCCAGCAGCCCCGGAAGGCAGCTCTATGGCTACACCTTC
j_call: TRBJ1-5; clone_size: once; v_call: TRBV18; d_call: -; cdr3_aa: CASSLQGGNQPQHF; cdr3_nt: TGTGCCAGCTCACTACAGGGAGGCAATCAGCCCCAGCATTTT
j_call: TRBJ2-1; clone_size: -; v_call: TRBV11-3; d_call: TRBD2; cdr3_aa: CASSFIAGGRGEQFF; cdr3_nt: TGTGCCAGCAGCTTTATAGCGGGGGGCCGGGGTGAGCAGTTCTTC
j_call: TRBJ2-3; clone_size: -; v_call: TRBV30; d_call: -; cdr3_aa: CAWSRRTGMTDTQYF; cdr3_nt: TGTGCCTGGAGCCGGAGAACCGGGATGACAGATACGCAGTATTTT
j_call: TRBJ1-2; clone_size: -; v_call: TRBV7-2; d_call: -; cdr3_aa: CASSVSGYDGYTF; cdr3_nt: TGTGCCAGCAGCGTTAGCGGGTACGATGGCTACACCTTC
j_call: TRBJ2-7; clone_size: few; v_call: TRBV10-1; d_call: TRBD2; cdr3_aa: CASSAASGGPYEQYF; cdr3_nt: TGCGCCAGCAGTGCGGCGTCGGGGGGGCCGTACGAGCAGTACTTC
j_call: TRBJ2-1; clone_size: -; v_call: TRBV27; d_call: -; cdr3_aa: CASRESGANEQFF; cdr3_nt: TGTGCCAGCCGTGAGAGTGGGGCCAATGAGCAGTTCTTC
j_call: TRBJ2-7; clone_size: few; v_call: TRBV12-5; d_call: TRBD1; cdr3_aa: CASGLVAGDRVYEQYF; cdr3_nt: TGTGCTAGTGGTTTGGTGGCCGGGGACAGGGTTTACGAGCAGTACTTC
j_call: TRBJ1-1; clone_size: -; v_call: TRBV15; d_call: -; cdr3_aa: CATSREASLNTEAFF; cdr3_nt: TGTGCCACCAGCAGAGAGGCCTCGCTCAACACTGAAGCTTTCTTT
j_call: TRBJ2-7; clone_size: few; v_call: TRBV11-2; d_call: -; cdr3_aa: CASSESRGGGREQYF; cdr3_nt: TGTGCCAGCAGCGAAAGTCGGGGTGGGGGCAGAGAGCAGTACTTC
j_call: TRBJ2-5; clone_size: -; v_call: TRBV7-9; d_call: -; cdr3_aa: CASSSRITGKETQYF; cdr3_nt: TGTGCCAGCAGCTCCCGGATCACAGGGAAGGAGACCCAGTACTTC
j_call: TRBJ2-5; clone_size: -; v_call: TRBV15; d_call: TRBD1; cdr3_aa: CATSRTSRGTGERETQYF; cdr3_nt: TGTGCCACCAGCCGGACTTCGAGGGGGACAGGGGAAAGAGAGACCCAGTACTTC
j_call: TRBJ1-5; clone_size: once; v_call: TRBV2; d_call: TRBD1; cdr3_aa: CASNRGSYSNQPQHF; cdr3_nt: TGTGCCAGCAACAGGGGGAGTTATAGCAATCAGCCCCAGCATTTT
j_call: TRBJ1-3; clone_size: -; v_call: TRBV19; d_call: TRBD1; cdr3_aa: CASSSGQVFSGNTIYF; cdr3_nt: TGTGCCAGTAGTAGCGGACAGGTTTTCTCTGGAAACACCATATATTTT
j_call: TRBJ1-4; clone_size: -; v_call: TRBV7-9; d_call: -; cdr3_aa: CASSSEGGEKLFF; cdr3_nt: TGTGCCAGCAGCTCGGAAGGAGGTGAAAAACTGTTTTTT
j_call: TRBJ1-5; clone_size: -; v_call: TRBV11-2; d_call: TRBD1; cdr3_aa: CASSLGGTGYQPQHF; cdr3_nt: TGTGCCAGCAGCTTAGGCGGGACAGGGTATCAGCCCCAGCATTTT
j_call: TRBJ2-3; clone_size: -; v_call: TRBV10-3; d_call: -; cdr3_aa: CAISDPPSYTQYF; cdr3_nt: TGTGCCATCAGTGATCCCCCCTCGTATACGCAGTATTTT
j_call: TRBJ1-6; clone_size: -; v_call: TRBV30; d_call: TRBD1; cdr3_aa: CAWSDTTWGQGGSPLHF; cdr3_nt: TGTGCCTGGAGTGATACCACTTGGGGACAGGGAGGTTCACCCCTCCACTTT
j_call: TRBJ2-1; clone_size: -; v_call: TRBV6-4; d_call: TRBD1; cdr3_aa: CASSEMGQGAHEQFF; cdr3_nt: TGTGCCAGCAGCGAGATGGGACAGGGGGCCCATGAGCAGTTCTTC
j_call: TRBJ2-7; clone_size: -; v_call: TRBV4-3; d_call: TRBD2; cdr3_aa: CASSQDTRGGGRYEQYF; cdr3_nt: TGCGCCAGCAGCCAAGATACAAGGGGGGGCGGGAGGTACGAGCAGTACTTC
j_call: TRBJ2-5; clone_size: -; v_call: TRBV10-2; d_call: -; cdr3_aa: CASSVQETQYF; cdr3_nt: TGCGCCAGCAGTGTCCAAGAGACCCAGTACTTC
j_call: TRBJ1-3; clone_size: -; v_call: TRBV9; d_call: TRBD1; cdr3_aa: CASSAGGTGGGGNTIYF; cdr3_nt: TGTGCCAGCAGCGCCGGAGGTACAGGGGGCGGCGGAAACACCATATATTTT
j_call: TRBJ1-1; clone_size: -; v_call: TRBV9; d_call: -; cdr3_aa: CASSVVDTGNTEAFF; cdr3_nt: TGTGCCAGCAGCGTAGTGGACACAGGGAACACTGAAGCTTTCTTT